This T cell receptor (beta chain) was obtained from a study of tumor and adjacent non-tumor tissue in lung cancer. Study-wide context: Histology: under 15 adenocarcinoma, a couple of squamous cell carcinoma, 1 small cell lung cancer. Study findings and constraints: Higher tumor TCR diversity was associated with shorter survival. TCR diversity was significantly greater in tumor than normal lung tissue.

This clonotype has at least ten counts. Its antigen is as yet unknown. This CDR3 contains 14 residues. V was shortened by 5 bases and J by 4 bases, with 14 bases between the two germline ends. The template was RNA from unsorted bulk tissue. The library came from three nested PCR rounds adapted from ARM-PCR protocols. One entry per CDR3 protein results from TCRdb running MiXCR on the multiplex PCR reads. The data show 130,000 or so distinct CDR3 sequences, about 66% seen once. This chain connects TRBV12-3 or TRBV12-4 to TRBJ1-1; a possible D gene is TRBD1 (6 bases). The clonotype was recovered from a man aged 25-45 years with non-small cell lung cancer. Sequenced material: lung tumor tissue. CDR3: CASSKTGVVTEAFF. CDR3 nucleotides: TGTGCCAGCAGTAAGACAGGAGTCGTCACTGAAGCTTTCTTT.